This is a list of T cell receptor beta chains from one sample in a study of blood T cell repertoires in COVID-19. The assay was immunoSEQ multiplex PCR, and TCRdb's table has in-frame clones only and misses some. The data contain tens of thousands of clones, 88% of them singletons. The material sequenced was peripheral blood. These receptors were obtained from a human donor in a cohort sampled during active COVID-19. Each CDR3 is given without its conserved first and last residue. Size tells how often a clone was seen (once, few, many) or the class of an expanded clone, and some rows leave it out.

TRBJ1-6 | TRBV5-1 | - | 13 | ASSPWTGIVSPLH
TRBJ1-3 | TRBV11-2 | - | 12 | ASSLFYSGNTIY
TRBJ1-1 | TRBV3-1/TRBV3-2 | few | 11 | ASSSPMNTEAF
TRBJ1-5 | TRBV19 | - | 14 | ASSIVTSGGGQPQH
TRBJ2-7 | TRBV29-1 | - | 16 | SVCAYEDRGQRVYEQY
TRBJ2-1 | TRBV5-1 | - | 14 | ASSLVTSGGGDEQF
TRBJ2-7 | TRBV10-3 | - | 10 | ATGQGTYEQY
TRBJ1-1 | TRBV7-2 | few | 13 | ASSPTGQLNTEAF
TRBJ1-1 | TRBV3-1/TRBV3-2 | - | 12 | ASSRQGAGTEAF
TRBJ2-5 | TRBV11-3 | - | 13 | ASSRDRAYQETQY
TRBJ1-1 | TRBV5-1 | - | 13 | ASSSGQGALTEAF
TRBJ2-3 | TRBV25-1 | few | 11 | ASRRGAQDTQY
TRBJ1-1 | TRBV5-4 | once | 13 | ASSLAARTGKEAF
TRBJ2-2 | TRBV7-2 | - | 13 | ASSYQGANTGELF
TRBJ2-7 | TRBV18 | once | 11 | ASSPSSSYEQY
TRBJ2-5 | TRBV10-3 | few | 13 | AIKRGTGGRETQY
TRBJ2-3 | TRBV19 | once | 12 | ASAMGGGTDTQY
TRBJ2-7 | TRBV6-2/TRBV6-3 | - | 16 | ASSYSKAGATEGSEQY
TRBJ1-6 | TRBV6-4 | - | 11 | ASKLSPGTPLH